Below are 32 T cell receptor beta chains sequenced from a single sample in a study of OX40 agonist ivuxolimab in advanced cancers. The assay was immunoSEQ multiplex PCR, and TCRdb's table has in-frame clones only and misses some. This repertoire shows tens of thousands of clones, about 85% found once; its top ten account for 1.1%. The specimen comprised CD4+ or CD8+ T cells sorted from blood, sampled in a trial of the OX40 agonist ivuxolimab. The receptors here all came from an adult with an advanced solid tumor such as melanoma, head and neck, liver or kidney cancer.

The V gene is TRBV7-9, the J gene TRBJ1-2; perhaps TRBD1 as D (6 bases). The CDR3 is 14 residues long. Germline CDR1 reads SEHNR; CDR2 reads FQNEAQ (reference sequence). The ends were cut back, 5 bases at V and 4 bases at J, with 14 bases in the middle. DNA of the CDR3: TGTGCCAGCAGCGCCCAGACAGGAGCCTATGGCTACACCTTC. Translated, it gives CASSAQTGAYGYTF.

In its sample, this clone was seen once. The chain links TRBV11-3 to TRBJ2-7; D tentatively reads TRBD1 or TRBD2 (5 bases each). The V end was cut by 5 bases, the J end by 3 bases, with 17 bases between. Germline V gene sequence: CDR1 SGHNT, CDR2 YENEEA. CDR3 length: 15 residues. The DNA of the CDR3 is TGTGCCAGCAGCCTTGTGGGACGGATTGACTACGAGCAGTACTTC. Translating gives CASSLVGRIDYEQYF.

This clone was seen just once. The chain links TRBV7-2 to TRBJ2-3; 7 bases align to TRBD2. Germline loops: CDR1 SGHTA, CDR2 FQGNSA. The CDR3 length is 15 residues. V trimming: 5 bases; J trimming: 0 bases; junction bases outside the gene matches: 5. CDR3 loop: CASSQAGPSTDTQYF. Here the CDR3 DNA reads TGTGCCAGCAGCCAAGCGGGACCTAGCACAGATACGCAGTATTTT.

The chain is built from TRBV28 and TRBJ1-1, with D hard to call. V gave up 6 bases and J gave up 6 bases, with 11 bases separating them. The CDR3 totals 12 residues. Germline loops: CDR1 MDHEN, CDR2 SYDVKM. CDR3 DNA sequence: TGTGCCAGCAGACCCTCCTGGTCTGAAGCTTTCTTT. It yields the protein CASRPSWSEAFF.

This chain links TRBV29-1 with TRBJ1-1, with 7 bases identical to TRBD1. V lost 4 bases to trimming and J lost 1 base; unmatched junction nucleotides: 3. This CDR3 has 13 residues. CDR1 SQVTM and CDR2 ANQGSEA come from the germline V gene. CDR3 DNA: TGCAGCGTTGGGGACAGACAGAACACTGAAGCTTTCTTT. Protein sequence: CSVGDRQNTEAFF.

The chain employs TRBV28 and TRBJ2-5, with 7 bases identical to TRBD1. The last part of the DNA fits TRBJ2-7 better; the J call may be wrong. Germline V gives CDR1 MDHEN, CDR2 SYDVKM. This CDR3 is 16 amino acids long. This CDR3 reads CASSSAIPGQIYEQYF. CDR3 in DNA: TGTGCCAGCAGCTCAGCTATCCCGGGACAGATCTACGAGCAGTACTTC.

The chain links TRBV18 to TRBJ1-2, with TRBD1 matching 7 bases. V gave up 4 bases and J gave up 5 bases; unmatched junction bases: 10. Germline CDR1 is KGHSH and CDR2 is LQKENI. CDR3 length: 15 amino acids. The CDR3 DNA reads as TGTGCCAGCTCACTGTTGAAGGACAGGATGTATGGCTACACCTTC. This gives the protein CASSLLKDRMYGYTF.

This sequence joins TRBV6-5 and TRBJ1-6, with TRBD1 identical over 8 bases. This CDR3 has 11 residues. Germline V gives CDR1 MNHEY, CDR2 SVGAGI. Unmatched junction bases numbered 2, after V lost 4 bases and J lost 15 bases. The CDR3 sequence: CASSSGTGLHF. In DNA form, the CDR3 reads TGTGCCAGCAGTTCCGGGACAGGCCTCCACTTT.

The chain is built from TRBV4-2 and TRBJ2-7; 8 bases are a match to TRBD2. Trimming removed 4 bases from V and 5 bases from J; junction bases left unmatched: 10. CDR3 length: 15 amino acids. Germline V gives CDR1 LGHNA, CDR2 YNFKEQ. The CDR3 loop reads CASSPRTSGGHEQYF. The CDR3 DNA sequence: TGTGCCAGCAGCCCAAGAACTAGCGGAGGACACGAGCAGTACTTC.

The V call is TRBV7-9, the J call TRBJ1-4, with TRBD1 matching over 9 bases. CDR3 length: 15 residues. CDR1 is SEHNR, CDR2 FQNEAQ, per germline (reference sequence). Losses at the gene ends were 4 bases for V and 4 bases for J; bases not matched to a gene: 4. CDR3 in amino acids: CASSYRDRDNEKLFF. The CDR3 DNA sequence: TGTGCCAGCAGCTACCGGGACAGGGATAATGAAAAACTGTTTTTT.

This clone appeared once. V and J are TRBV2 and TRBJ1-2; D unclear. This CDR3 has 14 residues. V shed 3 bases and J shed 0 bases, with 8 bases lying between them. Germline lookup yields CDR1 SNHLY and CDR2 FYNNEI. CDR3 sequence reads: CASSDSIANYGYTF. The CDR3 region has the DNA TGTGCCAGCAGTGATAGTATAGCTAACTATGGCTACACCTTC.

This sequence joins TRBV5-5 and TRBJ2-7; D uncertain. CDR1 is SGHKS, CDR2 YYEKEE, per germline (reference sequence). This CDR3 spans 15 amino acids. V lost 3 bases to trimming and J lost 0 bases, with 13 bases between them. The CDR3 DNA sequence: TGTGCCAGCAGCTCAATAGCTCTAAGCTCCTACGAGCAGTACTTC. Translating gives CASSSIALSSYEQYF.

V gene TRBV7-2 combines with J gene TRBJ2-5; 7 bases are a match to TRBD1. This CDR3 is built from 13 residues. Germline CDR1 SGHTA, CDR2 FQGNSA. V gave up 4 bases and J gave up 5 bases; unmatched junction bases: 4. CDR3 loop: CASSSDREETQYF. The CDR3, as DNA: TGTGCCAGCAGCTCCGACAGGGAGGAGACCCAGTACTTC.

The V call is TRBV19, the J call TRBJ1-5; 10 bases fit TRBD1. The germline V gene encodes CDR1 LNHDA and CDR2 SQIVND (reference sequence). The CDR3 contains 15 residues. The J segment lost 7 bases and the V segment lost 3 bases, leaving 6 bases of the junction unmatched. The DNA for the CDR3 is TGTGCCAGTAGTATGGGACAGGGGTTGGACCAGCCCCAGCATTTT. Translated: CASSMGQGLDQPQHF.

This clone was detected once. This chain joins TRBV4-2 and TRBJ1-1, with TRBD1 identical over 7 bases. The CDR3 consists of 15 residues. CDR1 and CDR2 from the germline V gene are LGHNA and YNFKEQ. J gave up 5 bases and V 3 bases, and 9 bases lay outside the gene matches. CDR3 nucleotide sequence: TGTGCCAGCAGCCATGCAGACAGGGCGGAGACTGAAGCTTTCTTT. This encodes CASSHADRAETEAFF.

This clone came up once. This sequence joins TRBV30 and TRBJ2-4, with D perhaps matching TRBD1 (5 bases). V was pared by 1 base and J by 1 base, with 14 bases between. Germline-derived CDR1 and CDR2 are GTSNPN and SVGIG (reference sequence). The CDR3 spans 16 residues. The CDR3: CAWSGHQGLAKNIQYF. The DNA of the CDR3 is TGTGCCTGGAGTGGACACCAGGGTTTGGCCAAAAACATTCAGTACTTC.

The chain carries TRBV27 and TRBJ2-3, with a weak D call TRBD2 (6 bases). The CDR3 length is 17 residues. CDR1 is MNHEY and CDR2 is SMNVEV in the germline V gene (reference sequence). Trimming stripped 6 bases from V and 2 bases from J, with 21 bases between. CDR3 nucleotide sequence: TGTGCCAGCAGAGACAACTTCGGGGGAGGAGACACAGATACGCAGTATTTT. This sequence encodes CASRDNFGGGDTDTQYF.

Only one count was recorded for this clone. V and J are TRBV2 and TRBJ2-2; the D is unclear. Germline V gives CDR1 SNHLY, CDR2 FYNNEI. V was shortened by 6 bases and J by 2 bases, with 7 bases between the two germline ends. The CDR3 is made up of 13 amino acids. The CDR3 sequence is CASSFQNTGELFF. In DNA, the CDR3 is TGTGCCAGCAGCTTCCAAAACACCGGGGAGCTGTTTTTT.

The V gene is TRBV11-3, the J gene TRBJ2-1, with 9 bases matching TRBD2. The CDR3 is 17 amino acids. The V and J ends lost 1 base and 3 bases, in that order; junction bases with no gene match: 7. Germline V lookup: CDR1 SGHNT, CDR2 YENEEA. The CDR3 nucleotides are TGTGCCAGCAGCTTAGGGTTAGCGGGAGCCATCTACAATGAGCAGTTCTTC. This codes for CASSLGLAGAIYNEQFF.

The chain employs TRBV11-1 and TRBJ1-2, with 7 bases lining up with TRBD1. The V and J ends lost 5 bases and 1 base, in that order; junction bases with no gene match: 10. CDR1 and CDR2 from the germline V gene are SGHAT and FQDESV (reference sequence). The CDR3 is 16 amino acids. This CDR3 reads CASSPRQGRGNYGYTF. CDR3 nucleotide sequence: TGTGCCAGCAGCCCACGACAGGGTCGGGGTAACTATGGCTACACCTTC.

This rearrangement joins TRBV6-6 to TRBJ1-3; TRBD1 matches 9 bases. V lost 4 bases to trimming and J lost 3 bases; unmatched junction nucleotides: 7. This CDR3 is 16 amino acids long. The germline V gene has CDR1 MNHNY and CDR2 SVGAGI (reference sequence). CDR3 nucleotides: TGTGCCAGCAGTTTCCCCGGGACAGGGTTTGGAAACACCATATATTTT. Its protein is CASSFPGTGFGNTIYF.

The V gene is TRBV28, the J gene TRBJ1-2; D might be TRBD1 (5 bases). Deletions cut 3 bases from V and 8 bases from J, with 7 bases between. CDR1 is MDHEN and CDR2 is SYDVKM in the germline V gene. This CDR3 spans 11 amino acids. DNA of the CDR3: TGTGCCAGCAGTTTCGGGGGGGGCTACACCTTC. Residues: CASSFGGGYTF.

CDR3 in amino acids: CASSFQPGADAYEQYF. The DNA of the CDR3 is TGTGCCAGCAGCTTTCAACCGGGGGCTGACGCCTACGAGCAGTACTTC. This rearrangement joins TRBV7-8 to TRBJ2-7; D could derive from TRBD1 or TRBD2 (6 bases each). Deletions cut 3 bases from V and 2 bases from J, with 17 bases between. This CDR3 contains 16 residues. CDR1 is SGHVS, CDR2 FQNEAQ, per germline.

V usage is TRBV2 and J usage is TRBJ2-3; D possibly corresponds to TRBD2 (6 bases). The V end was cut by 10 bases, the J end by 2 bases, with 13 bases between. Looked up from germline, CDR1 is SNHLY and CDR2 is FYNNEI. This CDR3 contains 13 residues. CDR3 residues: CATRGRSTDTQYF. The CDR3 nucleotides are TGTGCCACCCGGGGGAGGTCCACAGATACGCAGTATTTT.

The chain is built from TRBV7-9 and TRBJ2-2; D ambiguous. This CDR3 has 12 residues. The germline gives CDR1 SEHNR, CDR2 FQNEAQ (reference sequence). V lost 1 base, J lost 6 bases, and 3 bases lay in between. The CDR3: CASSLDAGELFF. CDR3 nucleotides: TGTGCCAGCAGCTTAGATGCCGGGGAGCTGTTTTTT. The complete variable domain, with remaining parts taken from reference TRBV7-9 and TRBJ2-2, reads DTGVSQNPRHKITKRGQNVTFRCDPISEHNRLYWYRQTLGQGPEFLTYFQNEAQLEKSRLLSDRFSAERPKGSFSTLEIQRTEQGDSAMYLCASSLDAGELFFGEGSRLTVL.

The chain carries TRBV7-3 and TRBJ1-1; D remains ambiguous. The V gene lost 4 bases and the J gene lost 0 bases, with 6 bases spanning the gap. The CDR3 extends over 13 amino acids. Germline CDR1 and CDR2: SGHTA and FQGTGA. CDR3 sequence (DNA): TGTGCCAGCAGCTCCACTATGAACACTGAAGCTTTCTTT. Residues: CASSSTMNTEAFF. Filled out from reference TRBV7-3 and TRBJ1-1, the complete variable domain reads GAGVSQTPSNKVTEKGKYVELRCDPISGHTALYWYRQSLGQGPEFLIYFQGTGAADDSGLPNDRFFAVRPEGSVSTLKIQRTERGDSAVYLCASSSTMNTEAFFGQGTRLTVV.

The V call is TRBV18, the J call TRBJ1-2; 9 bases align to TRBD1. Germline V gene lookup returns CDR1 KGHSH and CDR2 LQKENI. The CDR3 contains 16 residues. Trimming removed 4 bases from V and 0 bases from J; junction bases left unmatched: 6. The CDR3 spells CASSLPGQGANYGYTF. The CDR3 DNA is TGTGCCAGCTCACTTCCGGGACAGGGAGCTAACTATGGCTACACCTTC.

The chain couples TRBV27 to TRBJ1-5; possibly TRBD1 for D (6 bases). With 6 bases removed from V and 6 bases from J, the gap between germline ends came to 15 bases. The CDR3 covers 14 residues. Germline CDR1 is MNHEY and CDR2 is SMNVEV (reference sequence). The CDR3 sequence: CASRPTGTSQPQHF. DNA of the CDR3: TGTGCCAGCAGGCCTACCGGGACAAGTCAGCCCCAGCATTTT.

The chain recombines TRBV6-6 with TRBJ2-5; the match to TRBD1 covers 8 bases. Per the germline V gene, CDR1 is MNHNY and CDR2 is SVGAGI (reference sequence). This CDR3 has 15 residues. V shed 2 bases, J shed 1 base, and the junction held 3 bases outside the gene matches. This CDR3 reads CASSYGQGTQETQYF. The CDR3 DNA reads TGTGCCAGCAGTTACGGACAGGGAACCCAAGAGACCCAGTACTTC.

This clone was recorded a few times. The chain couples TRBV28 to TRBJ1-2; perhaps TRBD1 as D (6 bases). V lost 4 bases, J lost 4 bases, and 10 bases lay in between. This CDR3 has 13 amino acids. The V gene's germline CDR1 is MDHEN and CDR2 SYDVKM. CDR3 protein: CASSSWGAYGYTF. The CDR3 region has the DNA TGTGCCAGCAGTTCCTGGGGGGCCTATGGCTACACCTTC.

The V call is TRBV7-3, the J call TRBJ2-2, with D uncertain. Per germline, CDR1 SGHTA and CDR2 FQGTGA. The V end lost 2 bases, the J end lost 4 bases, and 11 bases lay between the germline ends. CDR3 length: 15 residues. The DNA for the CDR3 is TGTGCCAGCAGCTTATCTAGTGTGGCCACCGGGGAGCTGTTTTTT. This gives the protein CASSLSSVATGELFF.

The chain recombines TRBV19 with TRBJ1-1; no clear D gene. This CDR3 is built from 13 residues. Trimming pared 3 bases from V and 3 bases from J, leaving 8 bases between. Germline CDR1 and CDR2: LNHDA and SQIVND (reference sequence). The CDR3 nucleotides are TGTGCCAGTAGTATCCAAGAGGACACTGAAGCTTTCTTT. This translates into CASSIQEDTEAFF.